This entry features one T cell receptor beta chain sequence. Its specificity is unknown. The sample comes from a study of cytomegalovirus exposure and HLA in healthy donors. Findings and caveats of the study: Earlier analysis found most TCR beta V segments productive about 87% or about 30% of the time. Listed as cytomegalovirus-associated were 150 to 200 TCR beta chains. In a later analysis, CMV-associated beta chains were mostly HLA-associated, it appeared. Other equally common chains were less clonally expanded than HLA-associated TCR beta chains, a later analysis showed.

The PCR ran on 60 Vbeta and 13 Jbeta primers. TCRdb keeps only in-frame clones here, not all; method: immunoSEQ multiplex PCR. In the table there are approximately 170,000 clones, around 85% of which are singletons. Source material: PBMCs. The clonotype was recovered from a man aged 50 to 60 in good health and CMV-seropositive.

The CDR3 loop is CASSLSGSGKTEAFF. DNA of the CDR3: TGCGCCAGCAGCTTGTCGGGCAGCGGAAAGACTGAAGCTTTCTTT. The rearrangement uses TRBV5-1 and TRBJ1-1; no clear D gene. This CDR3 comprises 15 residues. The germline gives CDR1 SGHRS, CDR2 YFSETQ. The ends were cut back, 1 base at V and 5 bases at J, with 15 bases in the middle. Full variable domain (outside the CDR3, taken from reference TRBV5-1 and TRBJ1-1): KAGVTQTPRYLIKTRGQQVTLSCSPISGHRSVSWYQQTPGQGLQFLFEYFSETQRNKGNFPGRFSGRQFSNSRSEMNVSTLELGDSALYLCASSLSGSGKTEAFFGQGTRLTVV.